This T cell receptor (beta chain) is drawn from a study of technical replicates of blood from several donors. V was shortened by 8 bases and J by 2 bases, with 15 bases between the two germline ends. The V gene's germline CDR1 is MNHEY and CDR2 SVGAGI. The CDR3 runs to 14 residues. Some clones are missing from TCRdb's copy, which holds only in-frame ones; the method was immunoSEQ multiplex PCR. The sample consists of 98,000 or so clones, 95% of them appearing once. This receptor was identified in a human donor in good health. Sample: T cells isolated from PBMCs. This chain links TRBV6-5 with TRBJ1-1; possible D gene TRBD1, 6 bases. This CDR3 is CASGVQGGNTEAFF. The CDR3 DNA sequence: TGTGCCAGCGGGGTCCAAGGGGGTAACACTGAAGCTTTCTTT.